This T cell receptor (beta chain) emerged from a study of vaccination effects on CD4 cells after COVID-19. Study findings and constraints: Post-vaccine spike-reactive clones in convalescents were mainly new vaccine-induced clones. Small numbers of convalescent patients limited the study. It also lacked early post-infection timepoints.

Viral peptide pool expansion of antigen-specific CD4+ T cells preceded sequencing in the ViraFEST assay. At the end of about 10 days of culture, CD4+ T cells were isolated. This person's SARS-CoV-2 infection, confirmed by PCR, occurred between March and December 2020. CDR3 length: 19 residues. Germline CDR1 is LGHNA and CDR2 is YSLEER. V dropped 4 bases and J dropped 2 bases, with 27 bases sitting between them. As regards this clone: Its antigen is unknown.

The protocol was immunoSEQ multiplex PCR, while the TCRdb copy is restricted to in-frame clones and leaves out a portion. The sample lists fewer than 35,000 clones; just over 70% were seen once. Sequences were derived from CD4+ T cells from PBMCs cultured with a peptide pool, sampled before COVID-19 vaccination. The chain recombines TRBV4-3 with TRBJ2-7; tentative D call: TRBD2 (8 bases). This TCR was sampled from a human donor who had a prior SARS-CoV-2 infection. This CDR3 is CASSRGWTGKSGSAYEQYF. In nucleotides, the CDR3 is TGCGCCAGCAGCCGTGGGTGGACAGGAAAAAGCGGGAGCGCCTACGAGCAGTACTTC.